Following are 18 T cell receptor beta chains from one sample sequenced in a study of T cell responses to AZD1222 COVID-19 vaccine. TCRdb's copy holds only in-frame clones and misses some; the assay was immunoSEQ multiplex PCR. The sample lists approximately 150,000 clones; approximately 90% were seen once. The source material was peripheral blood, sampled 28 days after the second AZD1222 dose. These receptors were taken from an adult who received the AZD1222 COVID-19 vaccine.

The chain recombines TRBV5-4 with TRBJ1-1; D call uncertain. V lost 4 bases and J lost 2, with 12 bases in between. CDR3 size: 14 residues. CDR1 SGHNT and CDR2 YYREEE come from the germline V gene (reference sequence). The CDR3 loop is CASSVDIHNTEAFF. CDR3 in DNA: TGTGCCAGCAGCGTTGATATCCATAACACTGAAGCTTTCTTT.

V gene TRBV10-1 combines with J gene TRBJ1-1; D is possibly TRBD1 (6 bases). The germline gives CDR1 WNHNN, CDR2 SYGVQD (reference sequence). This CDR3 spans 17 amino acids. V was shortened by 2 bases and J by 11 bases, with 27 bases between the two germline ends. The CDR3 DNA follows: TGCGCCAGCAGTGAGACGGAACCGGGACACCCTGGATTGGAGGCTTTCTTT. This translates into CASSETEPGHPGLEAFF.

The chain links TRBV24-1 to TRBJ2-3; 7 nucleotides line up with TRBD1. Trimming removed 4 bases from V and 1 base from J; junction bases left unmatched: 4. The CDR3 extends over 15 amino acids. Germline V gives CDR1 KGHDR, CDR2 SFDVKD. CDR3 nucleotide sequence: TGTGCCACCAGTGACCCAGGACAGGGCACAGATACGCAGTATTTT. Its translation: CATSDPGQGTDTQYF.

This chain links TRBV7-2 with TRBJ2-7; 7 bases are a match to TRBD2. CDR1 is SGHTA and CDR2 is FQGNSA in the germline V gene. The junction had 8 bases not matched to a gene; V was cut back by 5 bases and J by 4 bases. The CDR3 runs to 14 residues. The CDR3 here is CASSEQDGGYEQYF. CDR3 DNA sequence: TGTGCCAGCAGCGAACAGGACGGGGGGTACGAGCAGTACTTC. Full variable domain (outside the CDR3, taken from reference TRBV7-2 and TRBJ2-7): GAGVSQSPSNKVTEKGKDVELRCDPISGHTALYWYRQSLGQGLEFLIYFQGNSAPDKSGLPSDRFSAERTGGSVSTLTIQRTQQEDSAVYLCASSEQDGGYEQYFGPGTRLTVT.

The V and J genes are TRBV7-3 and TRBJ1-3; a weak D match, TRBD1 (6 bases). Trimming left V 2 bases short and J 0 bases short, with 8 bases between. The length of the CDR3 is 15 residues. Germline CDR1 reads SGHTA; CDR2 reads FQGTGA. The CDR3 region is CASSLGQTSGNTIYF. The CDR3 coding sequence is TGTGCCAGCAGCTTAGGACAGACCTCTGGAAACACCATATATTTT.

The chain is built from TRBV4-1 and TRBJ1-4; D gene ambiguous. Germline CDR1 and CDR2: MGHRA and YSYEKL. There are 16 residues in the CDR3. The ends were cut back, 3 bases at V and 4 bases at J, with 15 bases in the middle. CDR3 nucleotides: TGCGCCAGCAGCCAGGCTAGTATTTACTATAATGAAAAACTGTTTTTT. Protein sequence: CASSQASIYYNEKLFF.

There are a few counts of this clone. The V call is TRBV5-1, the J call TRBJ1-1; no reliable D call. CDR1 SGHRS and CDR2 YFSETQ come from the germline V gene. With 0 bases removed from V and 1 base from J, the gap between germline ends came to 10 bases. This CDR3 is 15 amino acids long. CDR3 protein: CASSLDGRTNTEAFF. In nucleotides, the CDR3 is TGCGCCAGCAGCTTGGATGGGAGAACGAACACTGAAGCTTTCTTT.

This chain uses TRBV2 with TRBJ1-5, with D perhaps TRBD1 (6 bases). V lost 6 bases and J lost 7, with 19 bases in between. Germline CDR1 and CDR2: SNHLY and FYNNEI. This CDR3 spans 15 amino acids. The CDR3 sequence is CASSGRGGAGQPQHF. CDR3 coding DNA: TGTGCCAGCAGCGGTAGGGGGGGGGCAGGACAGCCCCAGCATTTT.

DNA of the CDR3: TGTGCCAGCAGCTTAGCGACTAGCCGCAGCACAGATACGCAGTATTTT. This translates into CASSLATSRSTDTQYF. The V gene is TRBV7-9, the J gene TRBJ2-3; 7 nucleotides align to TRBD2. The germline V gene has CDR1 SEHNR and CDR2 FQNEAQ (reference sequence). The CDR3 is made up of 16 amino acids. The ends lost 0 bases at V and 0 bases at J; junction bases unmatched: 3.

This chain links TRBV5-4 with TRBJ2-1, with 11 bases fitting TRBD2. The CDR3 has 17 amino acids. V gave up 3 bases and J gave up 4 bases; unmatched junction bases: 9. Per germline, CDR1 SGHNT and CDR2 YYREEE (reference sequence). The CDR3 loop is CASSSLAGGGKYNEQFF. The CDR3 DNA reads TGTGCCAGCAGCTCCTTAGCGGGAGGGGGGAAATACAATGAGCAGTTCTTC.

This chain uses TRBV18 with TRBJ1-2; TRBD1 matches at 7 bases. The CDR3 is made up of 17 amino acids. Germline loops: CDR1 KGHSH, CDR2 LQKENI. V trimming: 1 base; J trimming: 5 bases; junction bases outside the gene matches: 13. As DNA, the CDR3 is TGTGCCAGCTCACCACGAACGGCCGACAGGGTCGCTTATGGCTACACCTTC. Residues: CASSPRTADRVAYGYTF.

This chain connects TRBV5-1 to TRBJ2-7; 7 bases align to TRBD1. Germline CDR1 reads SGHRS; CDR2 reads YFSETQ. Trimming cost V 4 bases and J 2 bases; bases outside gene matches: 9. The CDR3 spans 15 residues. The CDR3 is CASSTTSDRAYEQYF. CDR3 coding DNA: TGCGCCAGCAGCACAACCTCCGACAGGGCCTACGAGCAGTACTTC.

The gene calls are TRBV18 and TRBJ1-5; TRBD1 aligns across 8 bases. The CDR3 is made up of 16 amino acids. CDR1 and CDR2 from the germline V gene are KGHSH and LQKENI. Trimming cost V 6 bases and J 2 bases; bases outside gene matches: 9. The CDR3 sequence: CASSSRGPSGNQPQHF. The CDR3 region has the DNA TGTGCCAGCTCTTCCAGGGGGCCGAGCGGCAATCAGCCCCAGCATTTT. The variable domain in full, completed from reference TRBV18 and TRBJ1-5, reads NAGVMQNPRHLVRRRGQEARLRCSPMKGHSHVYWYRQLPEEGLKFMVYLQKENIIDESGMPKERFSAEFPKEGPSILRIQQVVRGDSAAYFCASSSRGPSGNQPQHFGDGTRLSIL.

The rearrangement uses TRBV7-2 and TRBJ2-3; no clear D gene. V was cut by 1 base and J by 8 bases, with 7 bases left in between. The CDR3 runs to 12 residues. CDR1 SGHTA and CDR2 FQGNSA come from the germline V gene. For the CDR3, the DNA is TGTGCCAGCAGCTTAGGTTCCGTTACGCAGTATTTT. Amino acids: CASSLGSVTQYF.

The chain combines TRBV10-1 with TRBJ1-2; perhaps TRBD1 as D (6 bases). V shed 4 bases and J shed 6 bases, with 12 bases lying between them. The CDR3 contains 13 residues. From germline, CDR1 is WNHNN and CDR2 SYGVQD (reference sequence). The DNA of the CDR3 is TGCGCCAGCAGTGGGACAAAGGGGGATGGCTACACCTTC. It encodes CASSGTKGDGYTF.

The J gene is TRBJ1-2, the V gene TRBV5-5; D ambiguous. The V end was cut by 3 bases, the J end by 6 bases, with 15 bases between. The CDR3 covers 14 residues. CDR1 and CDR2 from the germline V gene are SGHKS and YYEKEE (reference sequence). CDR3 loop: CASSSWFSHDGYTF. CDR3 nucleotides: TGTGCCAGCAGCTCTTGGTTCAGTCATGATGGCTACACCTTC.

The rearrangement uses TRBV5-1 and TRBJ2-5, with D unclear. The CDR3 loop spans 12 amino acids. Deletions cut 7 bases from V and 2 bases from J, with 9 bases between. CDR1 SGHRS and CDR2 YFSETQ come from the germline V gene. The CDR3 nucleotides are TGCGCCAGCCGCGTCAGGCAAGAGACCCAGTACTTC. This translates into CASRVRQETQYF.

The chain couples TRBV12-3 or TRBV12-4 to TRBJ2-3; no clear D. Trimming took off 1 base at V and 5 bases at J, with 1 base between the two ends. This CDR3 is 11 amino acids long. The DNA for the CDR3 is TGTGCCAGCAGTTTAGGAGATACGCAGTATTTT. It specifies CASSLGDTQYF.